The entry that follows covers one T cell receptor (beta chain) sequence. Its antigen remains unidentified. The sample holds no much larger clone one base away, and base qualities are not on file. These data belong to a study of regulatory T cells in long-lasting Graves disease (dated by TCRdb to the early 2020s). For context, the study as a whole: Persistent Graves' disease was defined as persistently positive TSH receptor autoantibodies together with antithyroid drug treatment for over 5 years. Antithyroid drugs had been taken for 8.5 to 13 years on average by persistent Graves' disease patients in the clinical cohort. TCR sequencing covered 13 persistent and some 20 newly diagnosed Graves' disease patients, 33 samples in total. The study was registered as a clinical trial and conducted in China. This study used TCR sequencing and RNA sequencing of peripheral blood to compare persistent Graves' disease patients against newly diagnosed Graves' disease patients. What the work shows at the level of the full study, not this receptor alone: The study examined only peripheral blood because the primary lesion, thyroid tissue, could not be accessed. The small sample size was acknowledged by the authors as a limitation that may reduce accuracy. A larger number of public clonotypes was shared among persistent patients (more than 2,500) than among newly diagnosed patients (about 990). Preferential use of TRBV28, TRBJ1-2 and TRBJ2-5 was observed in persistent disease, whereas TRBV20-1 and TRBJ2-1 were favored in newly diagnosed disease. Sequencing and analysis were limited to the TCR beta chain. Persistent Graves' disease patients showed lower TCR Shannon entropy and fewer highly expanded clones than newly diagnosed patients, suggesting clonal expansion.

The germline V gene encodes CDR1 SGDLS and CDR2 YYNGEE. The CDR3, cysteine through phenylalanine, is 13 amino acids long. The retained sequence is limited to the CDR3, 39 bases, with the frame set at the first base. V and J are truncated by 4 bases and 0 bases respectively, leaving an intervening sequence of 8 bases. The method behind the library was multiplex PCR. Sequencer: Illumina HiSeq 4000. To build TCR beta libraries, CDR3 regions were amplified by Arm-PCR using iRepertoire HTBI primers. Before sequencing, the PCR products underwent gel purification. Per the authors' processing: A total of under 80 TRBV and 14 TRBJ segments were identified across samples and were used for gene usage analysis of CDR3 amino acid clonotypes. Filtered high-quality paired reads were merged into contigs using COPE and FqMerger. BLAST was used to align contigs to IMGT TRBV, TRBD and TRBJ reference genes, and CDR3 was defined according to IMGT. Any clonotype with a frequency above 0.1% was classified as a highly expanded clone. Shannon entropy was used to measure repertoire diversity, and the Gini coefficient was used to measure V-J evenness. Public clonotypes were defined as clonotypes shared by more than one individual. The raw public reads went through TCRdb reprocessing: fastp at Q25, MiXCR clone calling, in-frame beta chains kept. Every CDR3 protein is listed once, alongside the most common genes and DNA of its rows. TCRdb, not the authors, supplied the V and J calls. The sample table records about 470,000 distinct CDR3 sequences; 20% of these occur just once. Clones ranked in the top ten supply 7.8% of the sample.

Taken with the paper, the label for time point translates to: persistent/refractory GD, antithyroid drugs over 5 years with positive TRAb. For both TCR sequencing and RNA sequencing, RNA was extracted from PBMCs in TRIzol. Graves' disease was diagnosed according to American Thyroid Association guidelines. The patients came from an endocrinology department in Xi'an, China. Each patient gave roughly 8.4 milliliters of peripheral blood, collected in an EDTA anticoagulant tube. Ficoll Paque Plus density gradient separation was used to isolate PBMCs, and no additional T cell sorting was done. An Agilent 2100 Bioanalyzer and agarose gel were used to check RNA quality, and a NanoDrop 2000 was used to measure RNA concentration.

Sequencing used peripheral blood mononuclear cells (PBMCs), obtained when the disease was refractory, from a patient treated with antithyroid drugs. The chain is assembled from TRBV9 and TRBJ2-7; D gene: possibly TRBD1, on 5 matching bases. The source of this sequence is a female donor with Graves disease. The CDR3 reads CASSKRGSYEQYF. DNA sequence: TGTGCCAGCAGCAAAAGGGGCTCCTACGAGCAGTACTTC.